This T cell receptor (beta chain) emerged from a study of shared clonotypes between healthy human individuals. CD45RO-negative, CCR7-selected cells formed the naive CD8 fraction, which excluded terminally differentiated effector memory CD45RA+ cells. The donors were adults (healthy and HIV-negative) with no recent acute infections or vaccinations. The method was immunoSEQ multiplex PCR; TCRdb's version includes in-frame clones alone and lacks a portion of them. The data contain around 2,000,000 clones, approximately 95% of them singletons. The study, taken as a whole, reports: Non-shared clonotypes had lower generation probabilities than clonotypes shared by all four sorted-subset donors. Naive subsets typically showed greater estimated richness than memory subsets. A few donors had about 5% of their naive CD4 clonotypes in common.

With respect to this clone: Antigen specificity is unknown.

Germline CDR1 is MGHRA and CDR2 is YSYEKL. V lost 1 base, J lost 4 bases, and 10 bases stayed unmatched. CDR3 size: 17 residues. The chain carries TRBV4-1 and TRBJ2-5, with TRBD2 matching over 9 bases. The receptor's source is a man aged 18 to 30 in good health. Sequencing was done on a sample of naive CD8+ T cells sorted from blood. The CDR3 is CASSQVSAGGPTETQYF. In DNA form, the CDR3 reads TGCGCCAGCAGCCAAGTATCTGCGGGGGGGCCAACAGAGACCCAGTACTTC.